This T cell receptor beta chain is from a study of shared clonotypes between healthy human individuals. Study-level background: Three plates each covered CD4 naive and memory; CD8 naive two, CD8 memory one.

Worth noting for this clone: Its antigen is unknown.

In the sorted-subset replicate PCRs, 150 to 200 ng DNA, tens of thousands of T cell genomes, was used. TCRdb keeps only in-frame clones here, not all; method: immunoSEQ multiplex PCR. Altogether roughly 2.5 million clones are present, around 94% being singletons, with the ten largest covering around 0.15%. CD45RA-negative memory and CD45RA+ naive subsets were split from the CD4+ cells. Findings and caveats of the study: Unshared clonotypes carried lower generation probabilities than those common to all four donors.

The source material was naive CD4+ T cells sorted from blood. Subset in this sample: CD45RA+ positively selected. This TCR was sampled from a man aged 18 to 29 in good health.

CDR3 nucleotide sequence: TGTGCCAGCAGCTCTTACAGGGCCGCAGATACGCAGTATTTT. As protein: CASSSYRAADTQYF. The rearrangement uses TRBV5-4 and TRBJ2-3; D is perhaps TRBD1 (6 bases). Trimming left V 3 bases short and J 4 bases short, with 12 bases between. The V gene's germline CDR1 is SGHNT and CDR2 YYREEE (reference sequence). The CDR3 extends over 14 amino acids.